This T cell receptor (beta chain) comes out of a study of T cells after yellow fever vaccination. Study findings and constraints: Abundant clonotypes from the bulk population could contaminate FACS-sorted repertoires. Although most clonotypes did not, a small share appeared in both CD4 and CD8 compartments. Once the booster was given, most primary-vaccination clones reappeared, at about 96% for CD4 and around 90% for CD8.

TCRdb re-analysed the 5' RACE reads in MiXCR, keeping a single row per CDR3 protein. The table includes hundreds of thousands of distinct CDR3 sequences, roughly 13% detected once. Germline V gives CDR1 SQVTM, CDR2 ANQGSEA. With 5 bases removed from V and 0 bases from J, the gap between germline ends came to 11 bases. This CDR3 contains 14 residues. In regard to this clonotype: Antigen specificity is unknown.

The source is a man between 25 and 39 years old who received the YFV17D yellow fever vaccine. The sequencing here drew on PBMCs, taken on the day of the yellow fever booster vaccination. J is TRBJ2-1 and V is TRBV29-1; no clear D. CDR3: CSVIKESSYNEQFF. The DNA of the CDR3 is TGCAGCGTTATTAAAGAAAGCTCCTACAATGAGCAGTTCTTC.